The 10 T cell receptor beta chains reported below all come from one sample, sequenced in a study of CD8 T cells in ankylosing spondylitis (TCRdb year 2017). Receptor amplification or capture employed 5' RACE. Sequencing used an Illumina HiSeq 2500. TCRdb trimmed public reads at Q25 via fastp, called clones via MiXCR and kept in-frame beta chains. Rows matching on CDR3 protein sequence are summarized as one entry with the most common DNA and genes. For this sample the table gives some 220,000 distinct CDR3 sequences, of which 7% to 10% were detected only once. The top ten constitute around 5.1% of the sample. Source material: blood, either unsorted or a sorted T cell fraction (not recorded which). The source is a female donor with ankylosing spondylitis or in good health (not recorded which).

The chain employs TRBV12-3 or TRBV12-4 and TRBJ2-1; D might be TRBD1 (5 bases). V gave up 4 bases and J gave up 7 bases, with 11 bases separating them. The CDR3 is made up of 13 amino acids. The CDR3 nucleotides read TGTGCCAGCAGTTCAGCTCCAGGGAATGAGCAGTTCTTC. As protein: CASSSAPGNEQFF.

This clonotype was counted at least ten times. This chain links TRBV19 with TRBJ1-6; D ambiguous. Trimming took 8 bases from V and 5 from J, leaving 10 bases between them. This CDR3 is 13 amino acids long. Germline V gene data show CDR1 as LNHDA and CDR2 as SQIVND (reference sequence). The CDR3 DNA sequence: TGTGCCAGTGCCTCGCGGAATAATTCACCCCTCCACTTT. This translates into CASASRNNSPLHF.

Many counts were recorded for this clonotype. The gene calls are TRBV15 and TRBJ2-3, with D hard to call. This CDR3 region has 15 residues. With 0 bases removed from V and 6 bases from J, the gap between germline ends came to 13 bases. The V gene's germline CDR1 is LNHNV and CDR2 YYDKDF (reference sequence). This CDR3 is CATSRDFRSPDTQYF. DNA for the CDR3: TGTGCCACCAGCAGAGATTTCAGGTCCCCGGATACGCAGTATTTT.

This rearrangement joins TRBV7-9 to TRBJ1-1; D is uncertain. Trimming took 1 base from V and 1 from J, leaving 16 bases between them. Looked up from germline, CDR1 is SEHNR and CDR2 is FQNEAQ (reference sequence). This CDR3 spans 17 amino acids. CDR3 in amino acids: CASSLGLAGPGNTEAFF. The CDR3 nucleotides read TGTGCCAGCAGCTTAGGTTTGGCAGGCCCAGGGAACACTGAAGCTTTCTTT.

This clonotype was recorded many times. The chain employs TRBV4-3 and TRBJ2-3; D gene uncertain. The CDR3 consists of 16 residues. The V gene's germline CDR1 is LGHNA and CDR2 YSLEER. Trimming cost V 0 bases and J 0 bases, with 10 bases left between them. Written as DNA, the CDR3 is TGCGCCAGCAGCCAAGAGGCGGATCCTAGCACAGATACGCAGTATTTT. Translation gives CASSQEADPSTDTQYF.

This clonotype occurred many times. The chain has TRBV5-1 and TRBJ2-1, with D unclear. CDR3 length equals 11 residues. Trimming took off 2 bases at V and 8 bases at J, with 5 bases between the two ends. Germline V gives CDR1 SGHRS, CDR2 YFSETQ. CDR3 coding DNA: TGCGCCAGCAGCTTTGACTATGAGCAGTTCTTC. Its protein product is CASSFDYEQFF.

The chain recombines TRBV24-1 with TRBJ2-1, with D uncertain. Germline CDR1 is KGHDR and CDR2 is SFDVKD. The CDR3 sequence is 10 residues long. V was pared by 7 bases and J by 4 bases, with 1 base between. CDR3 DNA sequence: TGTGCCACCAGATACAATGAGCAGTTCTTC. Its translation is CATRYNEQFF.

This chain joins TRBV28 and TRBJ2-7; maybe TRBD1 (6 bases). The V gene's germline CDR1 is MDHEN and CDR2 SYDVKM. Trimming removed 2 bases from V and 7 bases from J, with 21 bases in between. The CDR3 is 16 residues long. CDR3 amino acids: CASSLNRNHGGPEQYF. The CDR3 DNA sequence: TGTGCCAGCAGTTTAAATCGAAATCATGGGGGCCCTGAGCAGTACTTC. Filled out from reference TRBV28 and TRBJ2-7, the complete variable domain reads DVKVTQSSRYLVKRTGEKVFLECVQDMDHENMFWYRQDPGLGLRLIYFSYDVKMKEKGDIPEGYSVSREKKERFSLILESASTNQTSMYLCASSLNRNHGGPEQYFGPGTRLTVT.

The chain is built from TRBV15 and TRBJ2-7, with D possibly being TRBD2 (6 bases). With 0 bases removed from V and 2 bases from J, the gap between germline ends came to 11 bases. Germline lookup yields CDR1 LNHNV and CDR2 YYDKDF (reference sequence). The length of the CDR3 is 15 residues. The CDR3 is CATSRERGGTYEQYF. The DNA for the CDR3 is TGTGCCACCAGCAGAGAGAGGGGCGGGACCTACGAGCAGTACTTC.

The CDR3 loop reads CASSLALTSGRLNTQYF. The CDR3 coding sequence is TGTGCCAGCAGCTTAGCGCTAACTAGCGGGAGGTTAAATACGCAGTATTTT. V and J are TRBV7-2 and TRBJ2-3; 12 nucleotides match TRBD2. The CDR3 totals 17 residues. Germline-derived CDR1 and CDR2 are SGHTA and FQGNSA. Unmatched junction bases numbered 8, after V lost 0 bases and J lost 7 bases.